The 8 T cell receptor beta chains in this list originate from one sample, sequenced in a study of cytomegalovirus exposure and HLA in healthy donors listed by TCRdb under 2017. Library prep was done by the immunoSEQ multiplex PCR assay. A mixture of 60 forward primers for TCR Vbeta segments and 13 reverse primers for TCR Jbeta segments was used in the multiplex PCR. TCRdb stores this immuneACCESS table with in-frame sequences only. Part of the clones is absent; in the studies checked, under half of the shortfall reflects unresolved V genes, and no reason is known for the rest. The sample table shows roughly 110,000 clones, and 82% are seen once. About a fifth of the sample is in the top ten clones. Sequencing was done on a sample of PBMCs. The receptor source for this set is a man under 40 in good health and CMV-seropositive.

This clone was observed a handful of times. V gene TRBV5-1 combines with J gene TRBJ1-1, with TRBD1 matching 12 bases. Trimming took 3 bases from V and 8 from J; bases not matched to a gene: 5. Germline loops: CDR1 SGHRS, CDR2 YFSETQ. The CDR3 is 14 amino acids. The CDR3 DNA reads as TGCGCCAGCAGCTACGGGACAGGGGGCTTGGAAGCTTTCTTT. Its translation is CASSYGTGGLEAFF.

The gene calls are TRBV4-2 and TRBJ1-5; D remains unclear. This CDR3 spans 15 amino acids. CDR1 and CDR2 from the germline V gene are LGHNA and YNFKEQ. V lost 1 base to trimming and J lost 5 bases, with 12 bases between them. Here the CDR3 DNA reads TGTGCCAGCAGCCAAGGAGGGAGCGGAGATCAGCCCCAGCATTTT. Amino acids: CASSQGGSGDQPQHF.

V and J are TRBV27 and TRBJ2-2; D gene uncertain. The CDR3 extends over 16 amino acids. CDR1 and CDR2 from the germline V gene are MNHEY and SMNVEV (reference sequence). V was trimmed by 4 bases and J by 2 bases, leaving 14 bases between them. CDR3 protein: CASSSIMAENTGELFF. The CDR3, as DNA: TGTGCCAGCAGTTCCATCATGGCGGAAAACACCGGGGAGCTGTTTTTT.

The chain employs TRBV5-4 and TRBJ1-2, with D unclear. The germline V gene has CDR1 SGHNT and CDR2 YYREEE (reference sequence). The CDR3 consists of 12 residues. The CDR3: CATARESHGYTF. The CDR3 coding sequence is TGTGCTACAGCCCGGGAAAGTCATGGCTACACCTTC.

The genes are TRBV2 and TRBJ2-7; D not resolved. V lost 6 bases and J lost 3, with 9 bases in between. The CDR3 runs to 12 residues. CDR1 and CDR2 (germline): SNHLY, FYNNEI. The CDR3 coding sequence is TGTGCCAGCAGCGCAAACAGCTACGAGCAGTACTTC. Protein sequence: CASSANSYEQYF.

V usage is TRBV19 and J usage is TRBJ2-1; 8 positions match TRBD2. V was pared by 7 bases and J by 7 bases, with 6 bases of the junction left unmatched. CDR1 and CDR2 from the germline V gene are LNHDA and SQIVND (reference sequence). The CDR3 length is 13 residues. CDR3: CASMWRGVNEQFF. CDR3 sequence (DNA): TGTGCCAGTATGTGGCGGGGGGTTAATGAGCAGTTCTTC.

CDR3: CASSWGLYSNQPQHF. CDR3 bases: TGTGCCAGTAGTTGGGGACTCTATAGCAATCAGCCCCAGCATTTT. The chain combines TRBV19 with TRBJ1-5, with D possibly TRBD1 on 5 matching bases. Looked up from germline, CDR1 is LNHDA and CDR2 is SQIVND (reference sequence). This CDR3 is built from 15 residues. The V end was cut by 5 bases, the J end by 0 bases, with 11 bases between.

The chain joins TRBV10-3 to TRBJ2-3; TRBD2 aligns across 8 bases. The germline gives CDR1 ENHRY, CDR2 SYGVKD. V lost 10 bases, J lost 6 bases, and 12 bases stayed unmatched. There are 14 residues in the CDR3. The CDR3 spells CATRAGANLDTQYF. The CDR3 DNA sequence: TGTGCCACTAGAGCGGGAGCAAACCTGGATACGCAGTATTTT.